Sequencing of this T cell receptor (beta chain) was carried out in a study of blood T cell repertoires in COVID-19. Profiling relied on immunoSEQ multiplex PCR, and the TCRdb table lists in-frame clones only, not all of them. Of hundreds of thousands of clones in the sample, around 84% were seen once. From germline, CDR1 is SGHAT and CDR2 FQNNGV. The CDR3 is made up of 12 amino acids. Trimming shortened V by 6 bases and J by 8 bases, and 13 bases separated the two germline ends. The sequencing sample was made of peripheral blood. The origin of this receptor is a woman of 80 years or more with active or convalescent COVID-19. This chain uses TRBV11-2 with TRBJ1-2; D is perhaps TRBD1 (6 bases). The CDR3 here is CASSRNRVGYTF. CDR3 DNA sequence: TGTGCCAGCAGTCGAAACAGGGTCGGCTACACCTTC.